This entry lists 27 T cell receptor beta chains sequenced from one sample in a study of shared clonotypes between healthy human individuals. Produced via immunoSEQ multiplex PCR; TCRdb's table is partial and in-frame only. The table has 1,100,000 or so clones, more than 75% seen once; the top ten hold about 0.52%. Input material: memory CD4+ T cells from PBMCs. Sample subset: CD45RA-negative fraction. Receptors originate from a man younger than 30 in good health. Some clones in this sample may be carry-over from other donors' samples.

The genes are TRBV29-1 and TRBJ2-7, with D tentatively TRBD2 (7 bases). Germline V gene sequence: CDR1 SQVTM, CDR2 ANQGSEA. This CDR3 is built from 12 residues. V was pared by 7 bases and J by 4 bases, with 14 bases between. The CDR3 DNA reads as TGCAGCGCCAATGGGGGGGCGTACGAGCAGTACTTC. Translation gives CSANGGAYEQYF.

This chain joins TRBV4-2 and TRBJ2-5; TRBD2 aligns across 14 bases. The J call may be incorrect, as the DNA end agrees better with TRBJ2-7. There are 18 residues in the CDR3. The germline gives CDR1 LGHNA, CDR2 YNFKEQ. Here the CDR3 DNA reads TGTGCCAGCAGCCAAGGTGGGACTAGCGGGAGCAGCACCTACGAGCAGTACTTC. Protein sequence: CASSQGGTSGSSTYEQYF.

The V call is TRBV7-2, the J call TRBJ2-5; no definite D call. Germline V CDR1 and CDR2: SGHTA, FQGNSA. V was shortened by 8 bases and J by 2 bases, with 9 bases between the two germline ends. The CDR3 spans 12 residues. The DNA for the CDR3 is TGTGCCAGCTATCGTCATCAAGAGACCCAGTACTTC. Protein sequence: CASYRHQETQYF.

The chain links TRBV27 to TRBJ2-3; 7 bases line up with TRBD2. Trimming removed 3 bases from V and 3 bases from J; junction bases left unmatched: 9. The germline gives CDR1 MNHEY, CDR2 SMNVEV (reference sequence). This CDR3 region has 16 residues. Here the CDR3 DNA reads TGTGCCAGCAGTTTGGGGAGGGCTTGGGGGACAGATACGCAGTATTTT. The encoded protein is CASSLGRAWGTDTQYF.

CDR3 sequence: CASSSFPRGPNTGELFF. DNA of the CDR3: TGTGCCAGCAGCTCCTTCCCCAGGGGCCCGAACACCGGGGAGCTGTTTTTT. The chain employs TRBV7-7 and TRBJ2-2, with D perhaps matching TRBD1 (6 bases). This CDR3 contains 17 residues. With 4 bases removed from V and 0 bases from J, the gap between germline ends came to 15 bases. CDR1 and CDR2 from the germline V gene are SSHAT and FNYEAQ (reference sequence).

The J gene is TRBJ2-2, the V gene TRBV7-9; no reliable D call. Germline-derived CDR1 and CDR2 are SEHNR and FQNEAQ (reference sequence). The CDR3 sequence is 13 residues long. Trimming took 5 bases from V and 7 from J, leaving 11 bases between them. CDR3 DNA: TGTGCCAGCAGCCCCCTAGGGAACGGGGAGCTGTTTTTT. Protein sequence: CASSPLGNGELFF.

The chain is built from TRBV14 and TRBJ2-6; 12 bases are a match to TRBD1. J gave up 0 bases and V 5 bases, and 5 bases lay outside the gene matches. The CDR3 runs 18 residues. CDR1 is SGHDN and CDR2 is FVKESK in the germline V gene. CDR3 in amino acids: CASSSRDRGPSGANVLTF. In DNA form, the CDR3 reads TGTGCCAGCAGCAGCCGGGACAGGGGGCCCTCTGGGGCCAACGTCCTGACTTTC.

In its sample, this clone was seen a few times. Other DNA sequences in this sample translate to the same CDR3. The V and J genes are TRBV9 and TRBJ2-3; no clear D gene. CDR1 and CDR2 (germline): SGDLS, YYNGEE. Trimming removed 1 base from V and 2 bases from J, with 5 bases in between. CDR3 length: 13 amino acids. CDR3 DNA sequence: TGTGCCAGCAGCGTAACGCTCACAGATACGCAGTATTTT. This gives the protein CASSVTLTDTQYF.

The chain recombines TRBV14 with TRBJ1-1; 7 positions agree with TRBD1. The CDR3 totals 16 residues. Germline values: CDR1 SGHDN, CDR2 FVKESK. Trimming cost V 4 bases and J 4 bases; bases outside gene matches: 12. CDR3 in DNA: TGTGCCAGCAGCCCCGGGACAGCTAAAGGGCCCACTGAAGCTTTCTTT. Protein product: CASSPGTAKGPTEAFF. Complete variable domain (other parts from reference TRBV14 and TRBJ1-1): EAGVTQFPSHSVIEKGQTVTLRCDPISGHDNLYWYRRVMGKEIKFLLHFVKESKQDESGMPNNRFLAERTGGTYSTLKVQPAELEDSGVYFCASSPGTAKGPTEAFFGQGTRLTVV.

About this clone itself: A read error may be the cause here, since a much bigger clone is one base away. The same CDR3 arises from other DNA sequences in this sample as well. The rearrangement links TRBV25-1 to TRBJ1-3; D not certain. The V gene lost 5 bases and the J gene lost 4 bases, with 6 bases spanning the gap. Germline CDR1 is MGHDK and CDR2 is SYGVNS. The CDR3 loop spans 12 amino acids. Here the CDR3 reads CASSPSGNTIYF. In nucleotides, the CDR3 is TGTGCCAGCAGTCCCTCGGGAAACACCATATATTTT.

The genes are TRBV28 and TRBJ1-1; D is possibly TRBD1 (5 bases). The CDR3 length is 14 residues. V was clipped by 6 bases and J by 1 base, with 12 bases between them. The germline gives CDR1 MDHEN, CDR2 SYDVKM. CDR3 sequence reads: CASSGAQKNTEAFF. The CDR3 nucleotides are TGTGCCAGCAGCGGGGCCCAAAAGAACACTGAAGCTTTCTTT.

The chain couples TRBV7-2 to TRBJ2-5; 8 bases match TRBD2. The trim removed 5 bases at V and 2 bases at J, leaving 19 bases unmatched. CDR3 length equals 19 residues. Germline V gene data show CDR1 as SGHTA and CDR2 as FQGNSA. In nucleotides, the CDR3 is TGTGCCAGCAGCCTAAGGTCTTTCGCGTTAGCGGGAAGGCAAGAGACCCAGTACTTC. As protein: CASSLRSFALAGRQETQYF.

The genes are TRBV4-2 and TRBJ2-2, with a weak D call TRBD2 (6 bases). This CDR3 spans 17 amino acids. V lost 1 base, J lost 2 bases, and 14 bases lay in between. Germline values: CDR1 LGHNA, CDR2 YNFKEQ. The DNA for the CDR3 is TGTGCCAGCAGCCAAGTTGGACTAATGGGAAACACCGGGGAGCTGTTTTTT. It yields the protein CASSQVGLMGNTGELFF.

This chain links TRBV6-5 with TRBJ2-7; D is perhaps TRBD2 (6 bases). The germline V gene has CDR1 MNHEY and CDR2 SVGAGI. Trimming took 4 bases from V and 3 from J, leaving 13 bases between them. This CDR3 spans 14 amino acids. The CDR3 is CASSSPHGGYEQYF. The CDR3 DNA follows: TGTGCCAGCAGTTCCCCCCACGGGGGCTACGAGCAGTACTTC.

The chain links TRBV7-2 to TRBJ2-7; 10 bases fit TRBD2. Germline assignment: CDR1 SGHTA and CDR2 FQGNSA. This CDR3 region has 14 residues. With 4 bases clipped from V and 4 bases from J, the junction kept 4 bases outside the gene matches. The CDR3 loop is CASSSLAGVYEQYF. The CDR3 nucleotides read TGTGCCAGCAGCTCCCTAGCGGGAGTTTACGAGCAGTACTTC.

The chain links TRBV4-3 to TRBJ2-7; 10 nucleotides align to TRBD2. CDR3 length equals 13 residues. J gave up 12 bases and V 1 base, and 6 bases lay outside the gene matches. Germline V gives CDR1 LGHNA, CDR2 YSLEER. The CDR3 region has the DNA TGCGCCAGCAGCCAAGGTCGAGCGGGAGGGCGGTACTTC. Protein sequence: CASSQGRAGGRYF.

The CDR3: CASSLRGLYGGGTNTEAFF. DNA for the CDR3: TGTGCCAGCAGCTTACGGGGGTTATACGGGGGCGGGACGAACACTGAAGCTTTCTTT. The rearrangement links TRBV7-2 to TRBJ1-1, with a tentative D call TRBD1 (6 bases). V was clipped by 2 bases and J by 1 base, with 23 bases between them. Germline loops: CDR1 SGHTA, CDR2 FQGNSA. The CDR3 sequence is 19 residues long.

The J gene is TRBJ1-2, the V gene TRBV5-1; 7 bases are shared with TRBD1. This CDR3 contains 15 residues. Trimming removed 5 bases from V and 5 bases from J; junction bases left unmatched: 12. Germline assignment: CDR1 SGHRS and CDR2 YFSETQ. The CDR3 bases are TGCGCCAGCAGACCCTCGAGTCAGGGGGAATATGGCTACACCTTC. It is translated as CASRPSSQGEYGYTF.

The chain joins TRBV30 to TRBJ1-2, with TRBD1 as a possible D gene (6 bases). The CDR3 runs 13 residues. Germline values: CDR1 GTSNPN, CDR2 SVGIG (reference sequence). V lost 2 bases, J lost 6 bases, and 13 bases lay in between. Written as DNA, the CDR3 is TGTGCCTGGAGTCCCCTCGGGGGCGATGGCTACACCTTC. It yields the protein CAWSPLGGDGYTF.

The chain uses TRBV29-1 and TRBJ2-7; 8 nucleotides line up with TRBD1. The V segment lost 6 bases and the J segment 3 bases; nucleotides outside the gene matches: 4. This CDR3 has 12 residues. From germline, CDR1 is SQVTM and CDR2 ANQGSEA. CDR3 amino acids: CSVRTGHYEQYF. CDR3 sequence (DNA): TGCAGCGTAAGGACAGGGCACTACGAGCAGTACTTC.

The rearrangement uses TRBV5-6 and TRBJ2-2, with 7 bases lining up with TRBD2. Germline trimming cut 3 bases from V and 6 bases from J; bases unmatched to any gene: 5. The CDR3 is 14 amino acids. Germline V gives CDR1 SGHDT, CDR2 YYEEEE. The CDR3 coding sequence is TGTGCCAGCAGCTCGACTAGCACGGCCGGGGAGCTGTTTTTT. As protein: CASSSTSTAGELFF. Variable domain in full (rest from reference TRBV5-6 and TRBJ2-2): DAGVTQSPTHLIKTRGQQVTLRCSPKSGHDTVSWYQQALGQGPQFIFQYYEEEERQRGNFPDRFSGHQFPNYSSELNVNALLLGDSALYLCASSSTSTAGELFFGEGSRLTVL.

The chain links TRBV30 to TRBJ1-5; no reliable D call. The germline V gene encodes CDR1 GTSNPN and CDR2 SVGIG (reference sequence). This CDR3 has 13 amino acids. V was shortened by 1 base and J by 6 bases, with 10 bases between the two germline ends. The CDR3, as DNA: TGTGCCTGGAGTGCGTCCCCCCTTCAGCCCCAGCATTTT. It encodes CAWSASPLQPQHF. Looking up the rest from reference TRBV30 and TRBJ1-5 gives the full variable domain: SQTIHQWPATLVQPVGSPLSLECTVEGTSNPNLYWYRQAAGRGLQLLFYSVGIGQISSEVPQNLSASRPQDRQFILSSKKLLLSDSGFYLCAWSASPLQPQHFGDGTRLSIL.

Note on this clone: Other DNA sequences from this sample encode an identical CDR3 as well. CDR3 nucleotide sequence: TGCGCCAGCAGCCAAGATGGTACTAGCACAGATACGCAGTATTTT. It codes for CASSQDGTSTDTQYF. V is TRBV4-1 and J is TRBJ2-3, with D hard to call. The CDR3 has 15 amino acids. Germline V gives CDR1 MGHRA, CDR2 YSYEKL. Trimming removed 0 bases from V and 0 bases from J, with 7 bases in between.

This chain links TRBV9 with TRBJ2-1; D is possibly TRBD2 (6 bases). This CDR3 region has 17 residues. V lost 0 bases and J 9 bases, leaving 22 bases between the germline ends. CDR1 is SGDLS, CDR2 YYNGEE, per germline. The CDR3 loop reads CASSVAGGAGVGSEQFF. Here the CDR3 DNA reads TGTGCCAGCAGCGTAGCCGGAGGGGCTGGAGTAGGGTCTGAGCAGTTCTTC.

This clone was detected ten times or more. The rearrangement links TRBV6-1 to TRBJ1-2; D perhaps matches TRBD1 (5 bases). V dropped 3 bases and J dropped 11 bases, with 16 bases sitting between them. CDR1 MNHNS and CDR2 SASEGT come from the germline V gene. The CDR3 spans 13 residues. For the CDR3, the DNA is TGTGCCAGCAGTGACCCCCAAAGGTGGGGGTACACCTTC. Translated, it gives CASSDPQRWGYTF.

V and J are TRBV11-3 and TRBJ2-6; D may be TRBD1 or TRBD2 (5 bases each). CDR3 size: 18 residues. Trimming shortened V by 5 bases and J by 2 bases, and 19 bases separated the two germline ends. Germline CDR1 SGHNT, CDR2 YENEEA. CDR3 DNA: TGTGCCAGCAGCCCCCGGGACGGCGCGAGCGCTGGGGCCAACGTCCTGACTTTC. This encodes CASSPRDGASAGANVLTF. The variable domain in full, with the rest retrieved from reference TRBV11-3 and TRBJ2-6, is EAGVVQSPRYKIIEKKQPVAFWCNPISGHNTLYWYLQNLGQGPELLIRYENEEAVDDSQLPKDRFSAERLKGVDSTLKIQPAELGDSAVYLCASSPRDGASAGANVLTFGAGSRLTVL.

This clone is a singleton in its sample. The chain recombines TRBV29-1 with TRBJ2-1, with 8 positions matching TRBD1. In germline, CDR1 is SQVTM, CDR2 ANQGSEA. V dropped 4 bases and J dropped 16; count of bases not matched to a gene: 9. The CDR3 spans 11 residues. The CDR3 loop reads CSVVIGQGFFF. The CDR3 DNA sequence: TGCAGCGTTGTTATAGGACAGGGTTTCTTCTTC.